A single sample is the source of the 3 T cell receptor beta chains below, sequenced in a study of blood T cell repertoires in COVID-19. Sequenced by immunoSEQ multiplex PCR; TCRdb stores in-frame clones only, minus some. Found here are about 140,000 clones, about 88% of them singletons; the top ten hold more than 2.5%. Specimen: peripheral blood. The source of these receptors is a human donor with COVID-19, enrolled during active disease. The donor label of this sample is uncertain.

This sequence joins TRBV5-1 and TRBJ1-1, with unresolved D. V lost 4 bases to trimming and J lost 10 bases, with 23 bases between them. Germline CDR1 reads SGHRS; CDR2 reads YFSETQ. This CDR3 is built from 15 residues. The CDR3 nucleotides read TGCGCCAGCAGCCGGGTAGGAGGAGACGAGGCCATAGCTTTCTTT. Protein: CASSRVGGDEAIAFF.

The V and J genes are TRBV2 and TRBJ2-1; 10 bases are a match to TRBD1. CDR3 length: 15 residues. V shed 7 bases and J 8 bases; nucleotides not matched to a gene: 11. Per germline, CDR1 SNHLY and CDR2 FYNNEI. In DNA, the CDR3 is TGTGCCAGCACCGAGTGGGACAGGGGTGTGGATGAGCAGTTCTTC. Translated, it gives CASTEWDRGVDEQFF.

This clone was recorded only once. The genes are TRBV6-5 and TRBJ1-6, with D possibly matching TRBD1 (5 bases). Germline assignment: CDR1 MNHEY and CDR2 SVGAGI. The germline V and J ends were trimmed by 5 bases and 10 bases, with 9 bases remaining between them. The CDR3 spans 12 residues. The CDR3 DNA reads TGTGCCAGCAGTCAACCAGGGTCACCCCTCCACTTT. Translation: CASSQPGSPLHF.